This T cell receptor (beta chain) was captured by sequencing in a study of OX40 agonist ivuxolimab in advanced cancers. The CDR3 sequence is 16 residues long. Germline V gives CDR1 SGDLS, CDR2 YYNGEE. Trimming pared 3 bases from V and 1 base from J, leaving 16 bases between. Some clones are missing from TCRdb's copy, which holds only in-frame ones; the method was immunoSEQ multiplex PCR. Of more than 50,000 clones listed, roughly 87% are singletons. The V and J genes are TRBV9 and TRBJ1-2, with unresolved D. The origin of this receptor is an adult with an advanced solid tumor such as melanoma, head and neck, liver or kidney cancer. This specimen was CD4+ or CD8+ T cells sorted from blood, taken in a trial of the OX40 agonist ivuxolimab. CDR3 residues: CASSARVSGLNYGYTF. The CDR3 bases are TGTGCCAGCAGCGCCCGGGTGAGCGGGCTTAACTATGGCTACACCTTC.